These 23 T cell receptor delta chains were sequenced from one sample in a study of gamma-delta chains in newborns, infants, children. TCRdb redid clone calling on the reads using CATT. The table includes thousands of delta-chain clones, about 0.42% detected once. The sequencing input was blood. All receptors come from a child who was a newborn, infant or young child, either healthy, febrile or measles-vaccinated (not recorded which).

This clone was seen a handful of times. A much larger clone is a single base away; this may be a read error. Other DNA sequences from this sample encode an identical CDR3 as well. The rearrangement joins TRDV2 to TRDJ3; 13 nucleotides line up with TRDD3. The CDR3 is made up of 20 amino acids. CDR1 GEAIGNYY and CDR2 EKD come from the germline V gene. The CDR3 is CACDKLYWGIRAWDTRQMFF. DNA of the CDR3: TGTGCCTGTGACAAACTATACTGGGGGATACGCGCCTGGGACACCCGACAGATGTTCTTC.

By share, this clone counts as medium-sized. V is TRDV2 and J is TRDJ3, with TRDD3 matching over 13 bases. Germline trimming cut 3 bases from V and 3 bases from J; bases unmatched to any gene: 1. The germline V gene encodes CDR1 GEAIGNYY and CDR2 EKD. CDR3 size: 17 residues. CDR3 DNA: TGTGCCTGTGACCACTGGGGGATACGCTGGGACACCCGACAGATGTTTTTC. Its translation: CACDHWGIRWDTRQMFF.

This clone ranks as medium-sized. In the same sample, other DNA sequences code for this CDR3. This chain joins TRDV2 and TRDJ3; 7 nucleotides agree with TRDD3. The germline V gene has CDR1 GEAIGNYY and CDR2 EKD. The ends lost 0 bases at V and 0 bases at J; junction bases unmatched: 4. The CDR3 has 18 amino acids. Written as DNA, the CDR3 is TGTGCCTGTGACACCGTGGGGGAAAGCTCCTGGGACACCCGACAGATGTTTTTC. The encoded protein is CACDTVGESSWDTRQMFF.

This clone is termed large. Additional DNA sequences in this sample encode the identical CDR3. V and J are TRDV2 and TRDJ3, with 10 bases identical to TRDD3. With V trimmed by 0 bases and J by 0 bases, 4 bases remained unmatched. Germline assignment: CDR1 GEAIGNYY and CDR2 EKD. There are 19 residues in the CDR3. CDR3 residues: CACDTGGYGSSWDTRQMFF. CDR3 bases: TGTGCCTGTGACACCGGGGGATACGGTAGCTCCTGGGACACCCGACAGATGTTTTTC.

This clone was counted a few times. The protein recorded in TCRdb matches a much larger clone and deviates from this DNA's translation at residue 6, suggesting a read error; the protein here is obtained by translating the DNA. The chain employs TRDV2 and TRDJ3; D ambiguous. The CDR3 runs to 18 residues. The V and J ends lost 2 bases and 0 bases respectively, with 13 bases between them. CDR1 and CDR2 from the germline V gene are GEAIGNYY and EKD. The CDR3 DNA follows: TGTGCCTGTGACATACAGGGACTTAGCTCCTGGGACACCCGACAGATGTTTTTC. Translation: CACDIQGLSSWDTRQMFF.

This clone was counted between two and nine times. For this DNA, TCRdb reports the protein of a much larger clone, which diverges at residue 16, most likely from a read error; the protein presented here is translated directly from the DNA. The rearrangement joins TRDV2 to TRDJ3; 12 bases line up with TRDD3. Germline assignment: CDR1 GEAIGNYY and CDR2 EKD. There are 18 residues in the CDR3. CDR3 in DNA: TGTGCCTGTGACTACTGGGGGATACAGGCCTGGGACACCCGACAGGTGTTTTTC. It specifies CACDYWGIQAWDTRQVFF.

In its sample, this clone was seen a few times. TCRdb's listed protein matches a much larger clone and diverges from this DNA's translation at residue 13, likely through a read error; the protein shown comes from the DNA. The chain joins TRDV2 to TRDJ3; 7 bases are a match to TRDD3. Germline V gene data show CDR1 as GEAIGNYY and CDR2 as EKD. The CDR3 covers 18 residues. The CDR3 DNA follows: TGTGCCTGTGACACCGGATGGGGGAGCTCCTGGGACATCCGACAGATGTTTTTC. Translation: CACDTGWGSSWDIRQMFF.

Comments on this clone: A far larger clone is a single base away, which makes a read error likely. Within the sample, other DNA sequences also encode this same CDR3. CDR3 DNA: TGTGCCTGTGATCGCCTGGGGGATACTTTGACAGCACAACTCTTCTTT. This encodes CACDRLGDTLTAQLFF. The chain carries TRDV2 and TRDJ2; the match to TRDD3 covers 10 bases. Germline trimming cut 4 bases from V and 0 bases from J; bases unmatched to any gene: 4. Germline V CDR1 and CDR2: GEAIGNYY, EKD. The CDR3 spans 16 residues.

Notes on this clone: Translating this DNA gives a protein that differs at residue 12 from the TCRdb one, which belongs to a much larger clone; a read error is likely, and the protein shown is this translation. V usage is TRDV2 and J usage is TRDJ3, with a possible D match to TRDD3 (5 bases). Germline V gene data show CDR1 as GEAIGNYY and CDR2 as EKD. This CDR3 has 17 residues. This chain's CDR3 is CACDTWVTSWDARQMFF. CDR3 coding DNA: TGTGCCTGTGACACCTGGGTCACCTCCTGGGACGCCCGACAGATGTTTTTC.

This clone was counted between two and nine times. TCRdb's entry gives the protein of a much larger clone, which mismatches this DNA's translation at residue 11, likely from a read error; the protein reported here is translated from the DNA. The chain combines TRDV2 with TRDJ3, with 7 positions matching TRDD3. The CDR3 totals 18 residues. The germline CDR1 and CDR2 sequences are GEAIGNYY and EKD. CDR3 loop: CACDTWGTSSRDTRQMFF. The CDR3 nucleotides read TGTGCCTGTGACACCTGGGGGACCAGCTCCCGGGACACCCGACAGATGTTTTTC.

By sample fraction, this clone is medium-sized. The chain recombines TRDV2 with TRDJ3; TRDD3 aligns across 10 bases. Looked up from germline, CDR1 is GEAIGNYY and CDR2 is EKD. The length of the CDR3 is 20 residues. Trimming cost V 1 base and J 0 bases; bases outside gene matches: 8. The CDR3 loop is CACDTLLGDGSSWDTRQMFF. In DNA, the CDR3 is TGTGCCTGTGACACTCTACTGGGGGATGGGAGCTCCTGGGACACCCGACAGATGTTTTTC.

This clone was seen a few times. One base away lies a much larger clone, so this may be a sequencing read error. Other nucleotide sequences in the sample specify the same CDR3. The genes are TRDV2 and TRDJ3; 7 bases map to TRDD3. The germline CDR1 and CDR2 sequences are GEAIGNYY and EKD. The CDR3 sequence is 18 residues long. The CDR3 loop is CACDILGPGSWDTRQMFF. Written as DNA, the CDR3 is TGTGCCTGTGACATACTGGGGCCAGGCTCCTGGGACACCCGACAGATGTTCTTC.

With respect to this clone: This could be a read error, since a much larger clone is one nucleotide away. The chain uses TRDV2 and TRDJ3; a weak D match, TRDD3 (5 bases). CDR1 and CDR2 from the germline V gene are GEAIGNYY and EKD. There are 16 residues in the CDR3. The CDR3 sequence is CACDTWGSWDARQMFF. Written as DNA, the CDR3 is TGTGCCTGTGACACCTGGGGCTCCTGGGACGCCCGACAGATGTTTTTC.

This clone was found a few times. This DNA's translation differs at residue 15 from TCRdb's protein, which comes from a much larger clone; a read error is likely, and the protein shown is translated from the DNA. Other DNA sequences in this sample translate to the same CDR3. J is TRDJ3 and V is TRDV2; TRDD3 matches 11 bases. Looked up from germline, CDR1 is GEAIGNYY and CDR2 is EKD. The CDR3 totals 17 residues. The CDR3 here is CACDTWGIRWDTRQVFF. The CDR3 DNA is TGTGCCTGTGACACCTGGGGGATACGCTGGGACACACGACAGGTGTTTTTC.

Turning to this clone: This is likely an artifact of a read error, given a far larger clone one base away. The identical CDR3 is also encoded by other nucleotide sequences in the sample. The chain uses TRDV2 and TRDJ2; 8 bases line up with TRDD3. Losses at the gene ends were 2 bases for V and 5 bases for J; bases not matched to a gene: 3. Germline V CDR1 and CDR2: GEAIGNYY, EKD. This CDR3 has 14 amino acids. The CDR3 sequence: CACDIWGTTAQLFF. The CDR3 nucleotides read TGTGCCTGTGACATCTGGGGGACCACAGCACAACTCTTCTTT.

This clone was seen more than once but under ten times. TCRdb records a much larger clone's protein for this DNA, with a difference at residue 4 that likely arises from a read error; the protein given is the translation of the DNA. This sequence joins TRDV2 and TRDJ1; TRDD3 matches at 13 bases. Germline CDR1 is GEAIGNYY and CDR2 is EKD. V dropped 5 bases and J dropped 8; count of bases not matched to a gene: 7. This CDR3 contains 14 residues. The CDR3 bases are TGTGCCTGTGGCCGACTACTGGGGGATACGAAACTCATCTTT. Its protein is CACGRLLGDTKLIF.

This clone is categorized as large. Other DNA sequences in this specimen translate into the identical CDR3. The chain carries TRDV2 and TRDJ2, with 7 bases lining up with TRDD3. The trim removed 3 bases at V and 0 bases at J, leaving 12 bases unmatched. Germline V lookup: CDR1 GEAIGNYY, CDR2 EKD. The CDR3 is made up of 18 amino acids. The CDR3 DNA is TGTGCCTGTGACGTTCTCCTTGGGGGACCCACTTTGACAGCACAACTCTTCTTT. Protein: CACDVLLGGPTLTAQLFF.

On this clone: With only one base between it and a far larger clone, this is likely a read error. The CDR3 bases are TGTGCCTGTGACACCGGATGGCTGGTGGGGGATCCGAGCCCCTGGGACACCCGACAGATGTTTTTC. It specifies CACDTGWLVGDPSPWDTRQMFF. The chain links TRDV2 to TRDJ3, with 8 bases matching TRDD3. The CDR3 loop spans 22 amino acids. J lost 2 bases, V lost 0 bases, and 17 bases had no gene match. CDR1 and CDR2 (germline): GEAIGNYY, EKD.

By share, this clone ranks as medium-sized. This specimen includes other DNA sequences encoding the same CDR3. The chain employs TRDV2 and TRDJ1; TRDD3 matches at 8 bases. Germline values: CDR1 GEAIGNYY, CDR2 EKD. The CDR3 sequence is 13 residues long. V lost 0 bases, J lost 4 bases, and 0 bases stayed unmatched. In DNA form, the CDR3 reads TGTGCCTGTGACACCTGGGGGATCGATAAACTCATCTTT. It specifies CACDTWGIDKLIF.

Of note for this clone: A read error likely explains why the TCRdb protein, taken from a much larger clone, differs from this DNA's translation at residue 5; the protein shown is translated from the DNA. V gene TRDV2 combines with J gene TRDJ3; 11 bases match TRDD3. CDR1 is GEAIGNYY and CDR2 is EKD in the germline V gene. The CDR3 is made up of 19 amino acids. V lost 3 bases to trimming and J lost 0 bases; unmatched junction nucleotides: 6. CDR3 sequence reads: CACDALLGDNSWDTRQMFF. The CDR3 DNA is TGTGCCTGTGACGCCTTACTGGGGGATAACTCCTGGGACACCCGACAGATGTTTTTC.

As for this clone: The translation of this DNA and the TCRdb protein of a much larger clone differ at residue 4, probably owing to a read error; the protein shown here is translated from the DNA. The CDR3, as DNA: TGTGCCTGTGGCACATGGGGGCAGGCAGCACAACTCTTCTTT. Encoded protein: CACGTWGQAAQLFF. J is TRDJ2 and V is TRDV2; tentative D call: TRDD3 (6 bases). The CDR3 spans 14 residues. V lost 5 bases and J lost 6, with 15 bases in between. The germline CDR1 and CDR2 sequences are GEAIGNYY and EKD.

Remarks on this clone: A read error likely explains this, since a far larger clone differs by one base. Distinct nucleotide sequences in the sample also encode this CDR3. The chain uses TRDV2 and TRDJ3, with D uncertain. Germline V gene data show CDR1 as GEAIGNYY and CDR2 as EKD. This CDR3 is 16 amino acids long. The CDR3 nucleotides are TGCGCCTGTGACCCCCTAGGGTCCTGGGACACCCGACAGATGTTTTTC. This codes for CACDPLGSWDTRQMFF.

Remarks on this clone: It is likely a read error: a sequence one base away is far more abundant. The chain employs TRDV2 and TRDJ3; D possibly corresponds to TRDD3 (6 bases). Trimming took off 6 bases at V and 0 bases at J, with 26 bases between the two ends. This CDR3 spans 21 amino acids. Per the germline V gene, CDR1 is GEAIGNYY and CDR2 is EKD. CDR3 sequence: CACTASGDRRERSWDTRQMFF. The DNA for the CDR3 is TGTGCCTGTACCGCGTCTGGGGATCGAAGGGAACGCTCCTGGGACACCCGACAGATGTTTTTC.